Following are 28 T cell receptor beta chains from one sample sequenced in a study of control samples from healthy donors and cancer patients. The data were produced by immunoSEQ multiplex PCR, yet TCRdb's version contains in-frame clones alone and is incomplete. The top ten hold roughly 0.7% of the sample, which has approximately 150,000 clones, roughly 92% seen once. Material: blood. These receptors all come from a woman between 25 and 40 years old in good health.

This chain connects TRBV3-1 (or the pseudogene TRBV3-2) to TRBJ2-7, with D perhaps TRBD1 or TRBD2 (6 bases each). The CDR3 extends over 14 amino acids. Looked up from germline, CDR1 is LGHDT and CDR2 is YNNKEL (reference sequence). Trimming took off 5 bases at V and 3 bases at J, with 14 bases between the two ends. The CDR3 is CASSKTGGVYEQYF. CDR3 DNA sequence: TGTGCCAGCAGCAAGACAGGAGGGGTCTACGAGCAGTACTTC.

The chain employs TRBV19 and TRBJ1-3; D might be TRBD1 (6 bases). The germline V gene has CDR1 LNHDA and CDR2 SQIVND (reference sequence). The V end lost 5 bases, the J end lost 0 bases, and 14 bases lay between the germline ends. The CDR3 is 16 amino acids. CDR3 amino acids: CASSPGQRSSGNTIYF. Written as DNA, the CDR3 is TGTGCCAGTAGTCCCGGACAGCGGAGCTCTGGAAACACCATATATTTT.

This clone was seen only once. The chain has TRBV5-1 and TRBJ2-5; 8 nucleotides match TRBD1. Germline V gives CDR1 SGHRS, CDR2 YFSETQ. This CDR3 is built from 13 residues. The J segment lost 6 bases and the V segment lost 4 bases, leaving 5 bases of the junction unmatched. CDR3 loop: CASSQTGDQTQYF. CDR3 DNA: TGCGCCAGCAGCCAGACAGGGGACCAGACCCAGTACTTC.

The chain couples TRBV5-4 to TRBJ1-6; D call uncertain. Trimming stripped 2 bases from V and 5 bases from J, with 2 bases between. Per germline, CDR1 SGHNT and CDR2 YYREEE (reference sequence). The CDR3 consists of 12 residues. This chain's CDR3 is CASSFDNSPLHF. CDR3 DNA: TGTGCCAGCAGCTTTGATAATTCACCCCTCCACTTT.

V gene TRBV4-3 combines with J gene TRBJ2-1, with a possible D match to TRBD2 (5 bases). V was trimmed by 3 bases and J by 4 bases, leaving 13 bases between them. The CDR3 has 15 amino acids. CDR1 and CDR2 from the germline V gene are LGHNA and YSLEER. CDR3 residues: CASSQGFRDYNEQFF. The CDR3 region has the DNA TGCGCCAGCAGCCAGGGATTCCGGGATTACAATGAGCAGTTCTTC.

The chain couples TRBV2 to TRBJ2-1, with 9 bases lining up with TRBD2. CDR3 size: 19 residues. The germline CDR1 and CDR2 sequences are SNHLY and FYNNEI. V shed 2 bases, J shed 0 bases, and the junction held 11 bases outside the gene matches. The CDR3 region has the DNA TGTGCCAGCAGTGAATTAGGGGGCCTAGCGGGAAGCTCCTACAATGAGCAGTTCTTC. Protein product: CASSELGGLAGSSYNEQFF.

The chain recombines TRBV28 with TRBJ2-7; 9 positions agree with TRBD2. The CDR3 contains 13 residues. The germline gives CDR1 MDHEN, CDR2 SYDVKM. The V segment lost 8 bases and the J segment 0 bases; nucleotides outside the gene matches: 2. CDR3 in amino acids: CASGTSNSYEQYF. CDR3 in DNA: TGTGCCAGCGGGACTAGCAACTCCTACGAGCAGTACTTC.

The V and J genes are TRBV29-1 and TRBJ2-7; 7 nucleotides align to TRBD2. The CDR3 is 13 amino acids. Trimming removed 4 bases from V and 2 bases from J; junction bases left unmatched: 5. Per germline, CDR1 SQVTM and CDR2 ANQGSEA. CDR3: CSVVASGTYEQYF. In nucleotides, the CDR3 is TGCAGCGTTGTGGCTAGCGGTACCTACGAGCAGTACTTC.

V gene TRBV18 combines with J gene TRBJ2-1; D is possibly TRBD1 or TRBD2 (5 bases each). Deletions cut 0 bases from V and 6 bases from J, with 18 bases between. The CDR3 contains 17 residues. Germline CDR1 and CDR2: KGHSH and LQKENI. The DNA of the CDR3 is TGTGCCAGCTCACCACCGTTTGGGGGAGACCGCAGCAATGAGCAGTTCTTC. The encoded protein is CASSPPFGGDRSNEQFF.

J is TRBJ2-1 and V is TRBV7-9, with 11 bases that match TRBD2. The CDR3 covers 15 residues. The V and J ends lost 4 bases and 9 bases, in that order; junction bases with no gene match: 8. Germline values: CDR1 SEHNR, CDR2 FQNEAQ (reference sequence). The CDR3 DNA reads TGTGCCAGCAGCTCCCGTAGCGGGAGGGACGGTGAGCAGTTCTTC. The encoded protein is CASSSRSGRDGEQFF.

The chain is built from TRBV3-1 (or the pseudogene TRBV3-2) and TRBJ2-3, with 14 bases fitting TRBD2. Germline values: CDR1 LGHDT, CDR2 YNNKEL (reference sequence). J gave up 3 bases and V 3 bases, and 8 bases lay outside the gene matches. The CDR3 runs to 18 residues. CDR3 sequence reads: CASSHAGLAGVGTDTQYF. For the CDR3, the DNA is TGTGCCAGCAGCCACGCGGGACTAGCGGGAGTTGGTACAGATACGCAGTATTTT.

The V and J genes are TRBV6-8 and TRBJ2-7; D is possibly TRBD1 or TRBD2 (6 bases each). V was trimmed by 4 bases and J by 3 bases, leaving 13 bases between them. This CDR3 is built from 14 residues. CDR1 MNHGY and CDR2 SAAAGT come from the germline V gene. This chain's CDR3 is CASSSRGHRYEQYF. CDR3 coding DNA: TGTGCCAGCAGTTCCCGGGGGCACCGCTACGAGCAGTACTTC.

The gene calls are TRBV19 and TRBJ2-2; unclear D gene. Trimming pared 5 bases from V and 7 bases from J, leaving 8 bases between. Germline V CDR1 and CDR2: LNHDA, SQIVND (reference sequence). The CDR3 runs 12 residues. The CDR3 is CASSEAIGELFF. CDR3 bases: TGTGCCAGTAGTGAAGCCATCGGGGAGCTGTTTTTT.

V usage is TRBV18 and J usage is TRBJ2-1; D call uncertain. CDR3 length: 16 amino acids. The germline V gene has CDR1 KGHSH and CDR2 LQKENI. Trimming removed 2 bases at V and 1 base at J, with 12 bases between. CDR3 nucleotides: TGTGCCAGCTCACCAGCCTCAGGCTTATCCTACAATGAGCAGTTCTTC. As protein: CASSPASGLSYNEQFF.

The rearrangement joins TRBV5-1 to TRBJ2-7, with D tentatively TRBD1 (6 bases). Trimming cost V 4 bases and J 2 bases, with 13 bases left between them. From germline, CDR1 is SGHRS and CDR2 YFSETQ. CDR3 length equals 14 residues. CDR3 coding DNA: TGCGCCAGCAGCCCGGACAGCGGCACCTACGAGCAGTACTTC. Translation: CASSPDSGTYEQYF.

Only one count was recorded for this clone. This sequence joins TRBV9 and TRBJ1-4; no firm D call. CDR1 is SGDLS, CDR2 YYNGEE, per germline. CDR3 length: 14 residues. With 4 bases removed from V and 2 bases from J, the gap between germline ends came to 9 bases. CDR3 amino acids: CASSPLSTNEKLFF. CDR3 in DNA: TGTGCCAGCAGCCCTCTGAGCACTAATGAAAAACTGTTTTTT.

This chain joins TRBV11-2 and TRBJ1-2; no firm D call. Germline CDR1 SGHAT, CDR2 FQNNGV. The CDR3 runs to 13 residues. The germline V and J ends were trimmed by 0 bases and 6 bases, with 8 bases remaining between them. CDR3 nucleotides: TGTGCCAGCAGCTTAGATTTCGGGAATGGCTACACCTTC. Encoded protein: CASSLDFGNGYTF.

The V gene is TRBV2, the J gene TRBJ1-4; 10 positions match TRBD1. The CDR3 totals 14 residues. The germline CDR1 and CDR2 sequences are SNHLY and FYNNEI. The V gene end was trimmed by 4 bases and the J gene end by 7 bases; junction bases not matched to a gene: 3. As DNA, the CDR3 is TGTGCCAGCAGTGGGGACAGGGGAAGTGAAAAACTGTTTTTT. It codes for CASSGDRGSEKLFF.

The genes are TRBV7-2 and TRBJ2-3; the D gene is possibly TRBD2 (6 bases). Per the germline V gene, CDR1 is SGHTA and CDR2 is FQGNSA. V was shortened by 5 bases and J by 6 bases, with 18 bases between the two germline ends. The length of the CDR3 is 15 residues. CDR3 loop: CASSPGPLSGDTQYF. The CDR3 region has the DNA TGTGCCAGCAGCCCGGGCCCACTTAGCGGTGATACGCAGTATTTT.

This CDR3 is CASSSDGGGPYEQYF. For the CDR3, the DNA is TGTGCCAGCAGCTCCGACGGAGGGGGACCCTACGAGCAGTACTTC. The chain combines TRBV7-2 with TRBJ2-7; D tentatively fits TRBD1 or TRBD2 (6 bases each). Trimming cost V 4 bases and J 2 bases, with 15 bases left between them. Looked up from germline, CDR1 is SGHTA and CDR2 is FQGNSA. CDR3 length: 15 residues.

The V gene is TRBV6-1, the J gene TRBJ1-5, with TRBD1 as a possible D gene (5 bases). V was trimmed by 6 bases and J by 2 bases, leaving 5 bases between them. CDR3 size: 12 residues. Per the germline V gene, CDR1 is MNHNS and CDR2 is SASEGT. DNA for the CDR3: TGTGCCAGCAGACAGGGCAATCAGCCCCAGCATTTT. This gives the protein CASRQGNQPQHF.

CDR3 DNA sequence: TGTGCCAGCAGCTATGGCCTTAATTTGGGCAATGAGCAGTTCTTC. The encoded protein is CASSYGLNLGNEQFF. V and J are TRBV5-6 and TRBJ2-1; no firm D call. The CDR3 is 15 amino acids. Germline lookup yields CDR1 SGHDT and CDR2 YYEEEE. Trimming left V 3 bases short and J 6 bases short, with 16 bases between.

The chain carries TRBV18 and TRBJ2-3; 11 nucleotides agree with TRBD1. Per germline, CDR1 KGHSH and CDR2 LQKENI. V gave up 3 bases and J gave up 7 bases; unmatched junction bases: 6. The CDR3 runs 15 residues. The CDR3 sequence: CASSPPGTGGHTQYF. The DNA of the CDR3 is TGTGCCAGCTCACCCCCCGGGACAGGGGGGCATACGCAGTATTTT.

The J gene is TRBJ2-1, the V gene TRBV28; D ambiguous. Germline loops: CDR1 MDHEN, CDR2 SYDVKM. This CDR3 region has 13 residues. V lost 6 bases and J lost 9, with 15 bases in between. CDR3 coding DNA: TGTGCCAGCAGCAACGACTGGATAAGTGAGCAGTTCTTC. This gives the protein CASSNDWISEQFF.

The chain combines TRBV2 with TRBJ2-7; D is unclear. Germline lookup yields CDR1 SNHLY and CDR2 FYNNEI. V shed 8 bases and J shed 0 bases, with 5 bases lying between them. This CDR3 comprises 11 residues. The CDR3 coding sequence is TGTGCCAGCTTGAGCTCCTACGAGCAGTACTTC. Translation gives CASLSSYEQYF. The full variable domain, in which reference TRBV2 and TRBJ2-7 provide the parts outside the CDR3, is EPEVTQTPSHQVTQMGQEVILRCVPISNHLYFYWYRQILGQKVEFLVSFYNNEISEKSEIFDDQFSVERPDGSNFTLKIRSTKLEDSAMYFCASLSSYEQYFGPGTRLTVT.

This clone was seen a single time. The rearrangement uses TRBV10-3 and TRBJ2-3; 8 nucleotides agree with TRBD2. V trimming: 9 bases; J trimming: 4 bases; junction bases outside the gene matches: 9. This CDR3 has 14 residues. Germline loops: CDR1 ENHRY, CDR2 SYGVKD. The CDR3 nucleotides are TGTGCCATAGCAAAGCGGGAGAGCGCAGATACGCAGTATTTT. Protein: CAIAKRESADTQYF.

The chain links TRBV6-2 or TRBV6-3 to TRBJ1-4; D is possibly TRBD1 (6 bases). Germline V gene lookup returns CDR1 MNHEY and CDR2 SVGEGT. The CDR3 runs 15 residues. V was pared by 0 bases and J by 4 bases, with 9 bases between. In nucleotides, the CDR3 is TGTGCCAGCAGTTACTCGAGGACAGTTAATGAAAAACTGTTTTTT. This translates into CASSYSRTVNEKLFF.

V gene TRBV6-5 combines with J gene TRBJ2-1; D uncertain. CDR3 length equals 14 residues. The germline V and J ends were trimmed by 0 bases and 7 bases, with 10 bases remaining between them. In germline, CDR1 is MNHEY, CDR2 SVGAGI. CDR3 sequence reads: CASSYSMRSNEQFF. The CDR3 DNA reads as TGTGCCAGCAGTTACTCGATGCGTTCTAATGAGCAGTTCTTC.